This is a list of T cell receptor beta chains from one sample in a study of blood T cell repertoires in COVID-19. Sequenced by immunoSEQ multiplex PCR; TCRdb stores in-frame clones only, minus some. This sample has 200,000 to 250,000 clones, with about 86% found just once. The sample was PBMCs or T cells enriched from blood (not recorded which). The receptors here all came from a woman aged 45-60 years with acute COVID-19. Each CDR3 is given with its conserved first and last residue. The order of the fields is clone size, J gene, V gene, D gene, CDR3 protein, CDR3 DNA. A D gene is named only where the DNA matches it firmly. Clone size is shown for a subset of rows, as once, few, many or a class of expanded clone.

clone_size: -; j_call: TRBJ2-1; v_call: TRBV15; d_call: -; cdr3_aa: CATSYEASYNEQFF; cdr3_nt: TGTGCCACCAGCTATGAGGCCTCCTACAATGAGCAGTTCTTC
clone_size: -; j_call: TRBJ2-1; v_call: TRBV7-6; d_call: -; cdr3_aa: CASSLTGYYNEQFF; cdr3_nt: TGTGCCAGCAGCTTAACAGGGTACTACAATGAGCAGTTCTTC
clone_size: -; j_call: TRBJ1-6; v_call: TRBV27; d_call: -; cdr3_aa: CASISLQGNDSPLHF; cdr3_nt: TGTGCCAGCATCTCCTTACAGGGCAATGATTCACCCCTCCACTTT
clone_size: -; j_call: TRBJ2-1; v_call: TRBV6-5; d_call: -; cdr3_aa: CASSYLRYNEQFF; cdr3_nt: TGTGCCAGCAGTTACTTGCGTTACAATGAGCAGTTCTTC
clone_size: -; j_call: TRBJ1-6; v_call: TRBV7-9; d_call: TRBD1; cdr3_aa: CASSPGQGPGYNSPLHF; cdr3_nt: TGTGCCAGCAGCCCGGGACAGGGACCGGGGTATAATTCACCCCTCCACTTT
clone_size: once; j_call: TRBJ2-1; v_call: TRBV29-1; d_call: TRBD2; cdr3_aa: CSAEGLAGRNEQFF; cdr3_nt: TGCAGCGCCGAAGGACTAGCGGGAAGAAATGAGCAGTTCTTC
clone_size: -; j_call: TRBJ1-1; v_call: TRBV28; d_call: TRBD1; cdr3_aa: CASLPDRVTEAFF; cdr3_nt: TGTGCCAGCCTCCCGGACAGGGTAACTGAAGCTTTCTTT
clone_size: -; j_call: TRBJ1-6; v_call: TRBV5-1; d_call: TRBD1; cdr3_aa: CASHQPGTESPLHF; cdr3_nt: TGCGCCAGCCATCAACCGGGGACAGAATCACCCCTCCACTTT
clone_size: -; j_call: TRBJ2-2; v_call: TRBV19; d_call: -; cdr3_aa: CASSHTNTGELFF; cdr3_nt: TGTGCCAGTAGTCACACGAACACCGGGGAGCTGTTTTTT
clone_size: -; j_call: TRBJ1-6; v_call: TRBV30; d_call: -; cdr3_aa: CAWSRAGSGSPLHF; cdr3_nt: TGTGCCTGGAGTAGGGCGGGGTCCGGTTCACCCCTCCACTTT
clone_size: -; j_call: TRBJ2-4; v_call: TRBV30; d_call: TRBD1; cdr3_aa: CAWSAPGQGKNF; cdr3_nt: TGTGCCTGGAGTGCCCCCGGACAGGGCAAGAACTTC
clone_size: -; j_call: TRBJ2-2; v_call: TRBV24-1; d_call: TRBD2; cdr3_aa: CATSDQLAGVITGELFF; cdr3_nt: TGTGCCACCAGTGACCAGCTAGCGGGAGTAATCACCGGGGAGCTGTTTTTT
clone_size: -; j_call: TRBJ1-2; v_call: TRBV3-1/TRBV3-2; d_call: -; cdr3_aa: CASSSSPRGFYGYTF; cdr3_nt: TGTGCCAGCAGCTCAAGCCCCAGGGGTTTCTATGGCTACACCTTC
clone_size: -; j_call: TRBJ2-5; v_call: TRBV6-5; d_call: -; cdr3_aa: CASSYPGKARQETQYF; cdr3_nt: TGTGCCAGCAGTTATCCCGGGAAAGCGCGACAAGAGACCCAGTACTTC
clone_size: -; j_call: TRBJ2-3; v_call: TRBV19; d_call: -; cdr3_aa: CASSMNGGTDTQYF; cdr3_nt: TGTGCCAGTAGTATGAACGGGGGCACAGATACGCAGTATTTT
clone_size: -; j_call: TRBJ1-1; v_call: TRBV6-5; d_call: -; cdr3_aa: CASRIAWANTEAFF; cdr3_nt: TGTGCCAGCAGGATTGCATGGGCGAACACTGAAGCTTTCTTT
clone_size: -; j_call: TRBJ1-1; v_call: TRBV25-1; d_call: TRBD1; cdr3_aa: CASREGTGFTEAFF; cdr3_nt: TGTGCCAGTAGGGAAGGGACAGGGTTCACTGAAGCTTTCTTT
clone_size: -; j_call: TRBJ2-1; v_call: TRBV28; d_call: -; cdr3_aa: CASSEGVNEQFF; cdr3_nt: TGTGCCAGCTCCGAGGGGGTAAATGAGCAGTTCTTC
clone_size: -; j_call: TRBJ1-4; v_call: TRBV10-2; d_call: -; cdr3_aa: CASSGGQSEKLFF; cdr3_nt: TGCGCCAGCAGTGGCGGACAGTCTGAAAAACTGTTTTTT
clone_size: -; j_call: TRBJ1-2; v_call: TRBV14; d_call: -; cdr3_aa: CASSQDLRTDYGYTF; cdr3_nt: TGTGCCAGCAGCCAAGATCTGAGGACAGACTATGGCTACACCTTC
clone_size: few; j_call: TRBJ1-1; v_call: TRBV21-1; d_call: -; cdr3_aa: CASSTTGDEDTEAFF; cdr3_nt: TGTGCCAGCAGCACCACAGGGGATGAGGACACTGAAGCTTTCTTT
clone_size: -; j_call: TRBJ2-1; v_call: TRBV5-6; d_call: TRBD2; cdr3_aa: CASSFLSGDYNEQFF; cdr3_nt: TGTGCCAGCAGCTTTTTAAGCGGGGACTACAATGAGCAGTTCTTC
clone_size: -; j_call: TRBJ1-2; v_call: TRBV28; d_call: TRBD1; cdr3_aa: CASSKPGQANYGYTF; cdr3_nt: TGTGCCAGCAGTAAACCGGGACAGGCTAACTATGGCTACACCTTC
clone_size: -; j_call: TRBJ2-1; v_call: TRBV9; d_call: TRBD1; cdr3_aa: CASSGQGFYNEQFF; cdr3_nt: TGTGCCAGCAGCGGACAGGGTTTCTACAATGAGCAGTTCTTC
clone_size: -; j_call: TRBJ1-2; v_call: TRBV19; d_call: -; cdr3_aa: CASMGAGINYGYTF; cdr3_nt: TGTGCCAGTATGGGGGCAGGGATTAACTATGGCTACACCTTC
clone_size: -; j_call: TRBJ1-1; v_call: TRBV12-3/TRBV12-4; d_call: -; cdr3_aa: CASSLGAAFF; cdr3_nt: TGTGCCAGCAGTTTAGGCGCAGCTTTCTTT
clone_size: -; j_call: TRBJ2-3; v_call: TRBV28; d_call: -; cdr3_aa: CATSTGGDTQYF; cdr3_nt: TGTGCCACCTCAACCGGCGGAGATACGCAGTATTTT
clone_size: -; j_call: TRBJ2-1; v_call: TRBV30; d_call: TRBD2; cdr3_aa: CAWSVARTSGRIYNEQFF; cdr3_nt: TGTGCCTGGAGTGTGGCCAGGACTAGCGGGAGGATCTACAATGAGCAGTTCTTC
clone_size: -; j_call: TRBJ1-2; v_call: TRBV18; d_call: -; cdr3_aa: CASSLQGESGYTF; cdr3_nt: TGTGCCAGCTCACTACAGGGAGAGAGTGGCTACACCTTC
clone_size: -; j_call: TRBJ2-5; v_call: TRBV7-9; d_call: TRBD2; cdr3_aa: CASSSQGLGTETQYF; cdr3_nt: TGTGCCAGCAGCTCCCAGGGACTAGGTACGGAGACCCAGTACTTC
clone_size: once; j_call: TRBJ2-3; v_call: TRBV4-1; d_call: TRBD2; cdr3_aa: CASSHRGEASGVSSTDTQYF; cdr3_nt: TGCGCCAGCAGCCATAGGGGAGAGGCTAGCGGGGTGTCTAGCACAGATACGCAGTATTTT
clone_size: -; j_call: TRBJ1-2; v_call: TRBV19; d_call: -; cdr3_aa: CASSRDMGYGYTF; cdr3_nt: TGTGCCAGTAGCAGGGATATGGGCTATGGCTACACCTTC
clone_size: -; j_call: TRBJ2-4; v_call: TRBV5-1; d_call: -; cdr3_aa: CASPFPDSLNIQYF; cdr3_nt: TGCGCCAGCCCCTTCCCGGACAGCTTAAACATTCAGTACTTC
clone_size: -; j_call: TRBJ1-6; v_call: TRBV19; d_call: -; cdr3_aa: CASSQYRSPLHF; cdr3_nt: TGTGCCAGTAGTCAGTATCGTTCACCCCTCCACTTT
clone_size: -; j_call: TRBJ2-1; v_call: TRBV7-2; d_call: -; cdr3_aa: CASSSRPTSYNEQFF; cdr3_nt: TGTGCCAGCAGCTCGCGGCCGACTAGCTACAATGAGCAGTTCTTC
clone_size: -; j_call: TRBJ1-5; v_call: TRBV28; d_call: TRBD1; cdr3_aa: CASRKDRGNQPQHF; cdr3_nt: TGTGCCAGCAGAAAAGACAGGGGCAATCAGCCCCAGCATTTT
clone_size: -; j_call: TRBJ2-7; v_call: TRBV7-8; d_call: TRBD1; cdr3_aa: CASSPIRTGGYEQYF; cdr3_nt: TGTGCCAGCAGCCCAATTCGGACAGGGGGGTACGAGCAGTACTTC
clone_size: -; j_call: TRBJ2-5; v_call: TRBV6-2/TRBV6-3; d_call: TRBD1; cdr3_aa: CASSYGPLNRGHETQYF; cdr3_nt: TGTGCCAGCAGTTACGGCCCCCTAAACAGGGGGCATGAGACCCAGTACTTC
clone_size: -; j_call: TRBJ2-1; v_call: TRBV15; d_call: -; cdr3_aa: CATSSRIGRVYNEQFF; cdr3_nt: TGTGCCACCAGCAGTCGCATCGGCAGGGTTTACAATGAGCAGTTCTTC
clone_size: -; j_call: TRBJ2-3; v_call: TRBV7-2; d_call: TRBD2; cdr3_aa: CASTPTRESTDTQYF; cdr3_nt: TGTGCCAGCACCCCCACGCGGGAGTCCACAGATACGCAGTATTTT
clone_size: -; j_call: TRBJ1-1; v_call: TRBV3-1/TRBV3-2; d_call: TRBD1; cdr3_aa: CASSQTGCQGTEAFF; cdr3_nt: TGTGCCAGCAGCCAGACAGGGTGTCAGGGGACTGAAGCTTTCTTT
clone_size: -; j_call: TRBJ2-2; v_call: TRBV5-1; d_call: -; cdr3_aa: CASSVGLDSTGELFF; cdr3_nt: TGCGCCAGCAGCGTGGGTCTGGACTCTACCGGGGAGCTGTTTTTT
clone_size: -; j_call: TRBJ2-1; v_call: TRBV7-7; d_call: TRBD1; cdr3_aa: CASSPGQGYNEQFF; cdr3_nt: TGTGCTAGCAGCCCGGGACAGGGCTACAATGAGCAGTTCTTC
clone_size: -; j_call: TRBJ1-2; v_call: TRBV5-1; d_call: TRBD1; cdr3_aa: CASSSHGQGVNYGYTF; cdr3_nt: TGCGCCAGCAGCTCCCACGGACAGGGGGTTAACTATGGCTACACCTTC
clone_size: -; j_call: TRBJ2-1; v_call: TRBV29-1; d_call: -; cdr3_aa: CSGTASNNEQFF; cdr3_nt: TGCAGCGGGACAGCTTCCAACAATGAGCAGTTCTTC
clone_size: few; j_call: TRBJ1-1; v_call: TRBV7-2; d_call: -; cdr3_aa: CASSTGGFNTEAFF; cdr3_nt: TGTGCCAGCAGCACCGGGGGATTTAACACTGAAGCTTTCTTT
clone_size: -; j_call: TRBJ2-3; v_call: TRBV7-2; d_call: TRBD2; cdr3_aa: CASTLAGGADTQYF; cdr3_nt: TGTGCCAGCACCTTAGCGGGGGGGGCAGATACGCAGTATTTT
clone_size: -; j_call: TRBJ2-1; v_call: TRBV9; d_call: TRBD2; cdr3_aa: CASSGIPLAGGNEQFF; cdr3_nt: TGTGCCAGCAGCGGGATACCTCTAGCGGGAGGAAATGAGCAGTTCTTC
clone_size: -; j_call: TRBJ2-3; v_call: TRBV6-6; d_call: -; cdr3_aa: CASSSRGVGDTQYF; cdr3_nt: TGTGCCAGCAGCTCCCGCGGGGTAGGAGATACGCAGTATTTT
clone_size: -; j_call: TRBJ2-1; v_call: TRBV4-1; d_call: -; cdr3_aa: CASSPTSGFREQFF; cdr3_nt: TGCGCCAGCAGCCCAACCTCCGGGTTCCGCGAGCAGTTCTTC
clone_size: -; j_call: TRBJ1-5; v_call: TRBV30; d_call: TRBD1; cdr3_aa: CAWSNGQGAVTNQPQHF; cdr3_nt: TGTGCCTGGAGTAATGGACAGGGGGCTGTTACTAATCAGCCCCAGCATTTT
clone_size: -; j_call: TRBJ2-5; v_call: TRBV5-4; d_call: TRBD2; cdr3_aa: CASSTEGTSGRETQYF; cdr3_nt: TGTGCCAGCAGCACGGAGGGGACTAGCGGGAGAGAGACCCAGTACTTC
clone_size: -; j_call: TRBJ1-1; v_call: TRBV10-1; d_call: TRBD1; cdr3_aa: CASSPRKQGTEAFF; cdr3_nt: TGCGCCAGCAGCCCTAGAAAACAGGGGACTGAAGCTTTCTTT
clone_size: -; j_call: TRBJ1-3; v_call: TRBV30; d_call: -; cdr3_aa: CAWNMGGGNTIYF; cdr3_nt: TGTGCCTGGAATATGGGGGGAGGAAACACCATATATTTT
clone_size: -; j_call: TRBJ1-5; v_call: TRBV4-3; d_call: TRBD1; cdr3_aa: CASSQEVTGGSGNQPQHF; cdr3_nt: TGCGCCAGCAGCCAAGAAGTCACAGGGGGATCGGGCAATCAGCCCCAGCATTTT
clone_size: -; j_call: TRBJ1-1; v_call: TRBV30; d_call: TRBD1; cdr3_aa: CAWSPQGAPNTEAFF; cdr3_nt: TGTGCCTGGAGTCCACAGGGGGCCCCGAACACTGAAGCTTTCTTT
clone_size: -; j_call: TRBJ1-6; v_call: TRBV2; d_call: TRBD1; cdr3_aa: CASRLGTGYNSPLHF; cdr3_nt: TGTGCCAGCAGATTAGGGACAGGCTATAATTCACCCCTCCACTTT
clone_size: -; j_call: TRBJ2-7; v_call: TRBV28; d_call: TRBD2; cdr3_aa: CASSAGGGASYEQYF; cdr3_nt: TGTGCCAGCAGTGCGGGGGGTGGAGCCTCCTACGAGCAGTACTTC
clone_size: few; j_call: TRBJ2-5; v_call: TRBV3-1/TRBV3-2; d_call: -; cdr3_aa: CASSQELVSGQETQYF; cdr3_nt: TGTGCCAGCAGCCAAGAATTGGTGAGCGGACAAGAGACCCAGTACTTC